This passage covers 8 T cell receptor beta chains from one sample sequenced in a study of blood T cell repertoires in COVID-19 (dated by TCRdb to about 2020). Libraries were constructed by the immunoSEQ multiplex PCR assay. What TCRdb holds here is the immuneACCESS table cut down to in-frame rearrangements. Part of the clones is not present; checked against another copy, under half of the missing clones reflect an unresolved V gene, and the others are unexplained. Within this sample are around 330,000 clones, with more than 75% of them counted one time only. The top ten constitute around 4% of the sample. Sequencing was carried out using peripheral blood. The receptors derive from a woman between 50 and 59 years old with active or convalescent COVID-19.

The J gene is TRBJ2-6, the V gene TRBV7-2; D not certain. The CDR3 extends over 15 amino acids. Germline CDR1 reads SGHTA; CDR2 reads FQGNSA. Trimming left V 5 bases short and J 1 base short, with 9 bases between. DNA of the CDR3: TGTGCCAGCAGCCCCCCTTTATCTGGGGCCAACGTCCTGACTTTC. It codes for CASSPPLSGANVLTF.

This clone was detected a few times. CDR3 sequence (DNA): TGTGCCAGCAGTGAAGACTACAACTATGGCTACACCTTC. This translates into CASSEDYNYGYTF. The chain is built from TRBV2 and TRBJ1-2; D is uncertain. The CDR3 has 13 amino acids. Per germline, CDR1 SNHLY and CDR2 FYNNEI. V was pared by 1 base and J by 2 bases, with 5 bases between.

The CDR3 loop reads CAWSVPPGLAGGTYNEQFF. DNA of the CDR3: TGTGCCTGGAGTGTACCCCCCGGACTAGCGGGGGGCACATACAATGAGCAGTTCTTC. The chain employs TRBV30 and TRBJ2-1, with 14 bases that match TRBD2. The CDR3 sequence is 19 residues long. After removal of 0 bases from V and 4 bases from J, the junction contained 11 bases not matched to a gene. The V gene's germline CDR1 is GTSNPN and CDR2 SVGIG (reference sequence).

This chain uses TRBV20-1 with TRBJ1-1; weak D call: TRBD1 (5 bases). From germline, CDR1 is DFQATT and CDR2 SNEGSKA (reference sequence). The CDR3 runs to 11 residues. The CDR3 protein is CSGGGDTEAFF. CDR3 in DNA: TGCAGCGGGGGAGGTGACACTGAAGCTTTCTTT.

This clone was seen a single time. This sequence joins TRBV5-5 and TRBJ1-1, with TRBD1 matching 9 bases. The CDR3 has 15 residues. Germline CDR1 SGHKS, CDR2 YYEKEE (reference sequence). With V trimmed by 4 bases and J by 1 base, 5 bases remained unmatched. CDR3 DNA: TGTGCCAGCAGCGTCTACAGGGGGCAGAACACTGAAGCTTTCTTT. It encodes CASSVYRGQNTEAFF.

Written as DNA, the CDR3 is TGTGCCAGCAGTTTAGAACAGGGGCGGAACTATGGCTACACCTTC. It codes for CASSLEQGRNYGYTF. The chain is built from TRBV28 and TRBJ1-2; 7 bases are shared with TRBD1. Germline CDR1 is MDHEN and CDR2 is SYDVKM. With 2 bases clipped from V and 2 bases from J, the junction kept 5 bases outside the gene matches. There are 15 residues in the CDR3.

The V gene is TRBV19, the J gene TRBJ1-5; the match to TRBD1 covers 10 bases. J was trimmed by 8 bases and V by 10 bases; bases with no gene match: 8. This CDR3 has 13 residues. Germline lookup yields CDR1 LNHDA and CDR2 SQIVND (reference sequence). CDR3 coding DNA: TGTGCCACAGGACAGGGGGTTTGGAAGCCCCAGCATTTT. It translates to CATGQGVWKPQHF.

The gene calls are TRBV19 and TRBJ1-2; TRBD1 matches 8 bases. V lost 6 bases, J lost 2 bases, and 5 bases stayed unmatched. The length of the CDR3 is 14 residues. In germline, CDR1 is LNHDA, CDR2 SQIVND (reference sequence). DNA of the CDR3: TGTGCCAGTAGGCGACAGGGGACGAACTATGGCTACACCTTC. It yields the protein CASRRQGTNYGYTF.